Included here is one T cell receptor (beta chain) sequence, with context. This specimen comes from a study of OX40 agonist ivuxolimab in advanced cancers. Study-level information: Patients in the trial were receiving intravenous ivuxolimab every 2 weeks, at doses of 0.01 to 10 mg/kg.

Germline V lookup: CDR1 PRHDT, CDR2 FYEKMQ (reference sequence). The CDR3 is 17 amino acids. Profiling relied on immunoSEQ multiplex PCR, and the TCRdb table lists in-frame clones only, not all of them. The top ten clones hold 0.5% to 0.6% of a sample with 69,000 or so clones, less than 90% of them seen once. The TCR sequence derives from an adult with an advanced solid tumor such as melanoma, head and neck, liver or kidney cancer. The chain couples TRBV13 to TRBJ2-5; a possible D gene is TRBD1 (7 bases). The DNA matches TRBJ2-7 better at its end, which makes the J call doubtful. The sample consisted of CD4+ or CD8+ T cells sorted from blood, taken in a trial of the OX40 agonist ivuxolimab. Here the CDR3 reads CASSLGRGTVSSYEQYF. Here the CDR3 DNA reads TGTGCCAGCAGCTTAGGCCGCGGGACAGTGAGCTCCTACGAGCAGTACTTC.